This T cell receptor (beta chain) was recovered during a study of cytomegalovirus exposure and HLA in healthy donors (dated by TCRdb to 2016 to 2017). Turning to the overall study: An earlier analysis of some 620 of the donors reported 276 Gb of sequence data and 100 million to 120 million unique TCR beta sequences obtained from around 170 million T cells. The study profiled the T cell repertoires of under 850 subjects by immunosequencing and related them to cytomegalovirus serostatus. The genetic ancestry cluster associated with self-reported Caucasian donors included roughly 84% of the approximately 400 genotyped donors. Class I and class II HLA loci were covered by the typing at four-digit resolution. Every repertoire in the discovery cohort had been generated on one and the same sequencing platform. A later genetic analysis took genome-wide SNP genotypes for about 55% of the roughly 670 donors and used that subset as a discovery cohort. Donor age, sex, ethnicity and CMV serostatus were collected together with the repertoire data. The number of typed donors differed by locus: about 629-640 for A, B, C, DRB1 and DQB1; roughly 510 for DQA1; over 600 for DPA1; and some 470 for DPB1. To study patterns of TCR occurrence, a later analysis re-analyzed previously published TCR beta repertoires from several hundred donors and added high-resolution HLA genotyping. Rather than using new phenotypic data, the later analysis identified candidate immune exposures from TCR beta sequences and from how often those sequences occurred across donors. An earlier analysis of 500 to 750 of the donors applied high-throughput TCR beta sequencing to assess whether each TCR beta V gene segment acted as functional or pseudogenic. The study was designed to test whether signatures of past pathogen exposure could be identified by cataloging public T cell receptors. A few DR-DQ haplotypes were handled as single units for association and clustering because linkage in the cohort was strong. High-throughput TCR immunosequencing, statistical association of individual TCRs with disease status, and machine learning were combined to predict cytomegalovirus infection status. An early release that covered several hundred HLA-typed donors contained about 300 gigabases of sequencing data and 85 million to 100 million unique TCR sequences. On average, roughly 240,000 unique TCR beta nucleotide sequences were sequenced per donor among several hundred genotyped donors of the cohort, with roughly 18% of those sequences being non-productive. Besides the first cohort of approximately 670 subjects, a separate validation cohort made up of over a hundred different subjects was used.

What the research found in general, with its limitations: In a later analysis, most CMV-associated TCR beta chains were found to appear HLA-restricted, with HLA associations seemingly driven largely by CMV exposure. Compared with the approximately 670-donor mean, donors in an Asian-associated ancestry cluster had fewer N-insertions in productive TCRs, according to a later genetic analysis. Compared with equally common non-associated chains, HLA-associated TCR beta chains in a later analysis were more clonally expanded and had lower generation probabilities. Because HLA typing was missing for some donors at each locus, association tests included only the typed subset. A later analysis reported that several top co-occurrence clusters appeared linked to parvovirus B19, influenza, CMV and Epstein-Barr virus. In vitro tests confirmed that three of the cytomegalovirus-associated TCR beta chains recognize cytomegalovirus antigens. A total of around 150 TCR beta chains were listed by the study as associated with cytomegalovirus. Immune exposure information for the cohort was limited to CMV serostatus. The authors suggested that the approach could potentially be generalized to other disease states and immunological phenotypes. Assigning TCR associations to individual alleles was difficult when HLA alleles, especially DR and DQ, strongly co-occurred. Correlated functional status among segregating V segments might be attributable to linkage disequilibrium, but an unknown experimental factor could not be ruled out. The cohort was sequenced for TCR beta chains only, and without alpha or paired-chain data the features that could be detected were limited. In a later analysis, the rate of TCR association differed among HLA loci, with DRB1 alleles having the most associated TCRs and HLA-C alleles having the fewest. The sequencing pipeline was judged likely to have produced a cluster of highly shared sequence variants as a technical artifact. A further reported finding was that TCR beta sequences accurately predicted the HLA-A and HLA-B alleles for most subjects in the first cohort. Cytomegalovirus status was reported to be diagnosed by the classifier with high specificity and sensitivity in both the original and validation cohorts. Roughly uniform sequencing depth across donors was assumed in presence/absence analyses, although this assumption may not hold. Some 15 rarely observed V segments, including chromosome 9 orphons, were excluded from the earlier analysis of approximately 500 of the donors because counts were too low. Most TCR sequences were seen in very few donors, while some public TCRs were found in many individuals. Some IMGT-functional V segments, including TRBV6-2 and TRBV6-3, could not be told apart with the 87-base-pair reads, so those segments were excluded. In a later analysis, more than 15,000 TCR beta sequences were associated with specific HLA alleles at a false discovery rate of 0.05. Broadly in line with IMGT annotations, most TCR beta V segments showed up in productive rearrangements about 87% or about 30% of the time in an earlier analysis of about 500 of the donors. V-gene and J-gene trimming of TCR beta chains was associated with a missense DCLRE1C variant in a later genetic analysis, and the association was replicated in an independent cohort.

The library was generated by the immunoSEQ multiplex PCR assay. The multiplex PCR relied on a mix of 60 forward primers for TCR Vbeta segments and 13 reverse primers for TCR Jbeta segments. A multiplex PCR assay on genomic DNA amplified the CDR3 region of rearranged TCR beta genes. On the Illumina HiSeq System, the amplified TCR beta libraries were sequenced as 87-base-pair reads. The authors' analysis ran thus. Across the roughly 670 repertoires, a later analysis counted 80 million or so unique TCR beta chains, roughly 11 million of which were shared by at least two donors. Raw reads were error-corrected and collapsed into unique sequences with a nearest-neighbor algorithm that merged closely related sequences to remove PCR and sequencing errors. To assign V, D and J gene segments, CDR3 sequences were aligned to IMGT reference sequences. For a sequence to be retained, a match of at least six nucleotides was required to both a V gene segment and a J gene segment. A rearrangement counted as productive if the CDR3 had no stop codons and remained in frame with V and J, and every other rearrangement counted as non-productive. Following IMGT convention, CDR3 was defined as the stretch from the second conserved V-encoded cysteine up to the conserved J-encoded phenylalanine. The earlier analysis of roughly 590 of the donors excluded any sequence lacking an unambiguous match to a single V gene segment. An earlier analysis of fewer than 750 of the donors classified V segments as functional when productive rearrangements were above 56.7% and as segregating when the standard deviation between donors was above 5%. To diagnose cytomegalovirus status from the catalog of TCR beta chain sequences, a statistical classification framework was built. A later analysis assigned V and J genes by comparing TCR nucleotide sequences with IMGT/GENE-DB human TR gene sequences. In a later analysis, CDR3 sequences and most-parsimonious VDJ recombination scenarios were assigned using the TCRdist pipeline. In a later analysis, each TCR beta chain was defined by its CDR3 amino acid sequence together with its V-gene family, and reads lacking a unique V-gene family were excluded. To address suspected cross-contamination and a sequencing artifact, a later analysis removed 592 highly shared, low-generation-probability nucleotide sequences. In a later analysis, a clonal expansion index was calculated for each public chain from normalized within-repertoire ranks of inferred template counts. In a later analysis, generation probabilities were computed with a VDJ recombination model fitted to out-of-frame rearrangements, and the resulting probabilities were checked against IGoR. In a later analysis, hypergeometric tests were used to score TCR-TCR, TCR-HLA and TCR-CMV co-occurrence, with a repertoire-size bias correction applied to TCR pairs. To estimate false discovery rates, a later analysis permuted the HLA or CMV assignments 20 times. In a later analysis, co-occurring TCRs were grouped using DBSCAN, and TCRdist sequence similarity was added for clustering within HLA-allele-positive subsets. For co-occurrence clustering, repertoires with fewer than 30,000 or more than 120,000 public chains were excluded, along with four or five repertoires with anomalous nucleotide sharing. TCRdb's version of the immuneACCESS table is confined to in-frame rearrangements and falls short of the full clone set. An unresolved V gene accounts for under half of the shortfall where checked; the remainder is of unknown origin. Clonal size and the V and J genes are those of that table, whereas D and trimming came from the DNA. This sample is represented by over 150,000 clones; 70% to 90% of them were singletons. The ten largest account for less than 2% of the sample.

From the cysteine up to the phenylalanine, the CDR3 has a length of 17 residues. Only CDR3 DNA is held: 51 bases, read in frame from base 1. This clone was counted a few times. No antigen is known for it. Per-nucleotide qualities are absent, and no much larger clonotype sits a single base away. The cohort was made up of under 800 healthy bone marrow donors. All cohort members were sampled while nominally healthy, although unrecorded immune exposures were likely present. The donor was CMV seronegative and was included in the group of over 300 seronegative cohort members. A peripheral blood sample was provided by each donor, and peripheral blood mononuclear cells were used for TCR beta sequencing. The Qiagen DNeasy Blood Extraction Kit was used to extract genomic DNA from the blood cell samples.

Sequencing was performed on PBMCs. The V gene is TRBV21-1 and the J gene is TRBJ2-7; TRBD1 is the table's D call, not checked against the DNA. TRBV21-1 represents a pseudogene. The TCR was taken from a woman aged 18-29 years in good health and CMV-seronegative. Here is the DNA: TGTGCCAGCAGCAAAAAGTTCGGAGGGGGCGGCTCCTACGAGCAGTACTTC. Its protein product is CASSKKFGGGGSYEQYF.